The 18 T cell receptor beta chains given below trace back to one sample, sequenced in a study of post-analysis software for immune sequencing data. Incorporated into the TCR beta cDNA libraries were unique molecular identifiers, which served to reduce PCR and sequencing biases. TCRdb passed the PCR reads through MiXCR, listing each CDR3 protein once. The sample carries hundreds of thousands of distinct CDR3 sequences, just under 30% recorded once. For these TCRs, the target antigens are not known. Study-wide results and limits: Patients carried 4 or 5 TRBV segments more frequently than controls did, and TRBV5-6, TRBV5-1 and TRBV20-1 were among them.

Specimen: blood. These receptors were obtained from a girl under 18 with multiple sclerosis.

V and J are TRBV12-3 or TRBV12-4 and TRBJ2-3, with D hard to call. This CDR3 comprises 13 residues. V shed 5 bases and J shed 3 bases, with 9 bases lying between them. CDR3 loop: CASSIVRTDTQYF. The CDR3 coding sequence is TGTGCCAGCAGTATAGTGAGAACAGATACGCAGTATTTT.

The chain recombines TRBV12-3 or TRBV12-4 with TRBJ2-1; D perhaps matches TRBD1 (6 bases). There are 15 residues in the CDR3. V was pared by 5 bases and J by 4 bases, with 15 bases between. The CDR3 DNA follows: TGTGCCAGCAGTGTTGGACAGAAGCTATACAATGAGCAGTTCTTC. It yields the protein CASSVGQKLYNEQFF.

This clonotype was observed a handful of times. The rearrangement uses TRBV12-3 or TRBV12-4 and TRBJ2-3; the D is unclear. Trimming removed 10 bases at V and 1 base at J, with 6 bases between. This CDR3 region has 11 residues. CDR3 sequence reads: CATWRTDTQYF. The CDR3 DNA sequence: TGTGCCACTTGGCGCACAGATACGCAGTATTTT.

This clonotype has at least ten counts. The V and J genes are TRBV15 and TRBJ2-1; 10 bases agree with TRBD2. J lost 3 bases, V lost 0 bases, and 2 bases had no gene match. In germline, CDR1 is LNHNV, CDR2 YYDKDF (reference sequence). This CDR3 region has 16 residues. The CDR3 sequence is CATSRETSGVYNEQFF. The CDR3, as DNA: TGTGCCACCAGCAGAGAAACTAGCGGGGTCTACAATGAGCAGTTCTTC.

This clonotype came up many times. The V gene is TRBV20-1, the J gene TRBJ1-2; D gene uncertain. CDR1 DFQATT and CDR2 SNEGSKA come from the germline V gene (reference sequence). The length of the CDR3 is 13 residues. V lost 4 bases and J lost 0, with 9 bases in between. The CDR3 nucleotides are TGCAGTGCTATCCCCAGGACTAACTATGGCTACACCTTC. It specifies CSAIPRTNYGYTF.

The chain employs TRBV6-1 and TRBJ1-5; 7 bases match TRBD1. Germline loops: CDR1 MNHNS, CDR2 SASEGT. The CDR3 runs to 18 residues. V was pared by 0 bases and J by 0 bases, with 8 bases of the junction left unmatched. CDR3 in DNA: TGTGCCAGCAGTGAAGCGGCAGGGGGTGGGAATAGCAATCAGCCCCAGCATTTT. Protein: CASSEAAGGGNSNQPQHF.

This clonotype was counted ten times or more. The genes are TRBV27 and TRBJ2-6; D possibly corresponds to TRBD1 (6 bases). CDR1 is MNHEY and CDR2 is SMNVEV in the germline V gene (reference sequence). The V end lost 5 bases, the J end lost 0 bases, and 20 bases lay between the germline ends. The CDR3 consists of 19 residues. CDR3 DNA sequence: TGTGCCAGCAGTCCCCGGCAGCAGGGGCTTCCCTCTGGGGCCAACGTCCTGACTTTC. Protein product: CASSPRQQGLPSGANVLTF.

V is TRBV10-2 and J is TRBJ2-1; TRBD1 might be the D (6 bases). The germline CDR1 and CDR2 sequences are WSHSY and SAAADI. This CDR3 has 14 residues. V shed 7 bases and J shed 0 bases, with 10 bases lying between them. This CDR3 reads CASIQGSSYNEQFF. The CDR3 nucleotides read TGCGCCAGCATACAGGGTAGCTCCTACAATGAGCAGTTCTTC.

The chain is built from TRBV6-1 and TRBJ2-7, with D uncertain. The CDR3 consists of 15 residues. CDR1 is MNHNS, CDR2 SASEGT, per germline. Trimming took 3 bases from V and 2 from J, leaving 14 bases between them. The CDR3 sequence: CASSDLDFNPYEQYF. The CDR3 DNA sequence: TGTGCCAGCAGTGACCTAGACTTTAATCCCTACGAGCAGTACTTC.

The chain has TRBV20-1 and TRBJ2-3; tentative D call: TRBD1 (5 bases). Germline V gene data show CDR1 as DFQATT and CDR2 as SNEGSKA (reference sequence). The CDR3 is 16 amino acids. The V end was cut by 4 bases, the J end by 2 bases, with 19 bases between. The CDR3 loop is CSAKIQAHFITDTQYF. The DNA for the CDR3 is TGCAGTGCTAAGATACAGGCGCACTTTATCACAGATACGCAGTATTTT.

The V and J genes are TRBV20-1 and TRBJ1-2; the match to TRBD1 covers 9 bases. Germline trimming cut 5 bases from V and 5 bases from J; bases unmatched to any gene: 12. The CDR3 is made up of 15 amino acids. Germline loops: CDR1 DFQATT, CDR2 SNEGSKA (reference sequence). The CDR3: CSAPRGQGLSYGYTF. In nucleotides, the CDR3 is TGCAGTGCTCCGAGAGGACAGGGGCTATCATATGGCTACACCTTC.

This clonotype was counted only a few times. The CDR3 DNA reads as TGTGCCAGCAGTTTGACAGGGGCACAGAATCAGCCCCAGCATTTT. The encoded protein is CASSLTGAQNQPQHF. V and J are TRBV6-6 and TRBJ1-5; 8 bases line up with TRBD1. The CDR3 runs 15 residues. Germline V gene sequence: CDR1 MNHNY, CDR2 SVGAGI (reference sequence). Trimming at V came to 4 bases and at J to 4 bases, leaving 6 bases not matched to a gene.

This clonotype was detected only a few times. The chain employs TRBV20-1 and TRBJ2-3; 7 nucleotides agree with TRBD2. V shed 4 bases, J shed 2 bases, and the junction held 12 bases outside the gene matches. The CDR3 runs to 16 residues. Germline CDR1 and CDR2: DFQATT and SNEGSKA (reference sequence). For the CDR3, the DNA is TGCAGTGCTATGAACCCGAGCGGGGCCCACACAGATACGCAGTATTTT. The encoded protein is CSAMNPSGAHTDTQYF.

In its sample, this clonotype was seen a few times. CDR3 bases: TGCGCCAGCAGCTCCGTTTCTGGATCCCAAGAGACCCAGTACTTC. This translates into CASSSVSGSQETQYF. The chain carries TRBV5-1 and TRBJ2-5; the D is unclear. Germline assignment: CDR1 SGHRS and CDR2 YFSETQ. V lost 3 bases to trimming and J lost 1 base, with 13 bases between them. The CDR3 runs 15 residues.

The chain carries TRBV7-8 and TRBJ2-7, with 10 bases aligning to TRBD2. Trimming cost V 8 bases and J 5 bases; bases outside gene matches: 3. Germline CDR1 reads SGHVS; CDR2 reads FQNEAQ. The CDR3 loop spans 12 amino acids. CDR3 in amino acids: CASASGSNEQYF. The CDR3 DNA follows: TGTGCCAGCGCTAGCGGGAGTAACGAGCAGTACTTC.

The V and J genes are TRBV7-9 and TRBJ1-1, with a tentative D call TRBD1 (6 bases). Germline V gene data show CDR1 as SEHNR and CDR2 as FQNEAQ (reference sequence). Trimming removed 7 bases at V and 2 bases at J, with 14 bases between. The CDR3 has 14 residues. The CDR3: CASTLGQQNTEAFF. CDR3 sequence (DNA): TGTGCCAGCACCCTAGGACAGCAAAACACTGAAGCTTTCTTT.

This clonotype was seen a handful of times. The gene calls are TRBV7-2 and TRBJ2-1; 9 positions match TRBD2. V was clipped by 5 bases and J by 1 base; unmatched bases: 15. Germline V gene data show CDR1 as SGHTA and CDR2 as FQGNSA. This CDR3 region has 19 residues. DNA of the CDR3: TGTGCCAGCAGCCCCAGGGGTAGCGGGAGAGGGGGGTCCTACAATGAGCAGTTCTTC. Translation: CASSPRGSGRGGSYNEQFF.

Only a few counts were recorded for this clonotype. The rearrangement joins TRBV4-1 to TRBJ1-5, with 11 bases fitting TRBD1. This CDR3 has 16 amino acids. Germline CDR1 MGHRA, CDR2 YSYEKL. The V and J ends lost 3 bases and 7 bases, in that order; junction bases with no gene match: 8. CDR3 sequence reads: CASSQMGQGGRQPQHF. CDR3 DNA sequence: TGCGCCAGCAGCCAGATGGGACAGGGGGGTCGACAGCCCCAGCATTTT.